The source of this T cell receptor (beta chain) is a study of blood T cells in healthy people across ages. Study results and limitations: Age showed a roughly linear inverse relationship with TCR beta diversity per million T cells. Long-lived donors had more naive CD4+ cells and higher diversity than aged donors.

Trimming removed 6 bases from V and 3 bases from J, with 10 bases in between. Germline CDR1 reads DFQATT; CDR2 reads SNEGSKA (reference sequence). The CDR3 spans 12 residues. Every donor contributed roughly 11 milliliters of peripheral blood by blood draw. Total RNA extraction produced at least 5.5 micrograms (per sample) for the study. As concerns this clonotype: Its antigen is not identified.

Then a second PCR, running roughly 7 to 11 cycles, was carried out with a sample-barcoded 5' primer and a J-beta primer mix. MiXCR, applied by TCRdb to the 5' RACE reads, yields one record per CDR3 protein. Of roughly 1,500,000 distinct CDR3 sequences in the sample, 30% to 35% were seen once. The chain recombines TRBV20-1 with TRBJ2-3; D remains ambiguous. What was sequenced was blood. This receptor was obtained from a woman aged 25-40 years in good health. The CDR3 loop is CSAPGGTDTQYF. The CDR3 DNA sequence: TGCAGTGCCCCTGGTGGAACAGATACGCAGTATTTT.